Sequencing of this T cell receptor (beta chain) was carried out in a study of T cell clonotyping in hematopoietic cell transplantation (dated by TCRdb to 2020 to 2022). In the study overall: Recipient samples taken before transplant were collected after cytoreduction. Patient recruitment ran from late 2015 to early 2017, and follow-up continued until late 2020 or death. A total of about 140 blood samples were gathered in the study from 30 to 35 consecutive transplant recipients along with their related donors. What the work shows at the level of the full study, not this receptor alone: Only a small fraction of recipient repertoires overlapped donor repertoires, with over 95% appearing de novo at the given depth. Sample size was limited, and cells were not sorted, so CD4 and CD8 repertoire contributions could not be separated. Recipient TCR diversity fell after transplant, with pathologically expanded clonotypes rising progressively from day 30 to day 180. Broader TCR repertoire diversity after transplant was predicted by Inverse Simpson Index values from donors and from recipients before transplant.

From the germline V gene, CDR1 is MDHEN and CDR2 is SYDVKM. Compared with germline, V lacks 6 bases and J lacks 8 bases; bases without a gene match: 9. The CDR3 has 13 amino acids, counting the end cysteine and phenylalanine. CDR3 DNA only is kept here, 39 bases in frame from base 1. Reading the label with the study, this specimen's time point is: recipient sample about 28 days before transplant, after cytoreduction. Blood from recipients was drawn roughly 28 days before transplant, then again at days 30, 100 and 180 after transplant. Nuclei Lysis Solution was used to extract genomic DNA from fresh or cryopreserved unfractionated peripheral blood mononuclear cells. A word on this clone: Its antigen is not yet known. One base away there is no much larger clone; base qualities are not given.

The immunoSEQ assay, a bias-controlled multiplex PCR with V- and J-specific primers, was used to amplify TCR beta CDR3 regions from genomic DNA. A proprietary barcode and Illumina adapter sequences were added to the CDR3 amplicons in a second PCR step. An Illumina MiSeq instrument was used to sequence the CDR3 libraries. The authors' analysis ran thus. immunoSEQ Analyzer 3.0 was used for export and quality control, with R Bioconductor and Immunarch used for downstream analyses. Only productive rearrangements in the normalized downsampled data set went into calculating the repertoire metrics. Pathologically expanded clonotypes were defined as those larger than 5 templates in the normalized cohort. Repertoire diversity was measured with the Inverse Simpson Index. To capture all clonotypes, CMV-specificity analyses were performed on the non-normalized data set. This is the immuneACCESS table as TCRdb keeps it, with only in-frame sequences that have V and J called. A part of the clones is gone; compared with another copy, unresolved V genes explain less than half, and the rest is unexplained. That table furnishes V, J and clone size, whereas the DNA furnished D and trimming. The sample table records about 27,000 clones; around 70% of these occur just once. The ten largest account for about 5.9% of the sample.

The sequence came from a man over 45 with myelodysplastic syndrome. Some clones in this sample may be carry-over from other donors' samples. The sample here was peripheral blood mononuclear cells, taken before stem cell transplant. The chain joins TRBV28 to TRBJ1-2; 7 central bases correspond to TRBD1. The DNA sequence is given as TGTGCCAGCAGCCGATACAGGGGTGGGGGCTACACCTTC. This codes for CASSRYRGGGYTF.